This T cell receptor (beta chain) was retrieved from a study of early T cells in non-severe SARS-CoV-2 infection. Study summary: The authors sequenced bulk RNA from unsorted whole blood, leaving chains unpaired.

The CDR3 contains 13 residues. Per germline, CDR1 LGHNA and CDR2 YSLEER. Trimming cost V 0 bases and J 8 bases, with 11 bases left between them. Each cDNA molecule carried a unique molecular identifier. TCRdb fed the 5' RACE reads into MiXCR, producing one record per CDR3 protein. The sample shows about 58,000 distinct CDR3 sequences, roughly 13% of them seen only once. A word on this clonotype: Its target is not known.

Overall study results and limits: Matching results from VDJdb favored anti-spike CD8 responses, leaving private and CD4 specificities undetected.

V gene TRBV4-3 combines with J gene TRBJ2-7, with D uncertain. The sample consisted of whole blood. This TCR came from an adult who was a healthcare worker with PCR-confirmed SARS-CoV-2 infection or an uninfected control (not recorded which). For the CDR3, the DNA is TGCGCCAGCAGCCAAGATCGAACGGTTCAGCAGTACTTC. It yields the protein CASSQDRTVQQYF.